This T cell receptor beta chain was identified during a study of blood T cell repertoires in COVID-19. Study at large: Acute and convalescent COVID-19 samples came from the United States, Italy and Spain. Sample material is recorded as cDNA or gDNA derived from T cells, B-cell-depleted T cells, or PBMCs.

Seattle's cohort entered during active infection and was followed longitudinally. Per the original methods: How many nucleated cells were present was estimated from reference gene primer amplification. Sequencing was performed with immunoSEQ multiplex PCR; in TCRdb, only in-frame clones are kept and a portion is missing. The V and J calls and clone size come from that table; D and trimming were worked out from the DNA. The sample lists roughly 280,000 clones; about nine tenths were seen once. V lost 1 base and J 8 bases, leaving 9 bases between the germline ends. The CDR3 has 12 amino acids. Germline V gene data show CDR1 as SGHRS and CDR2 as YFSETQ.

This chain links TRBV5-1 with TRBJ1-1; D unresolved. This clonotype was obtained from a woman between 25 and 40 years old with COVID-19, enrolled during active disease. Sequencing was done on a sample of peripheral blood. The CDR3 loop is CASSLPGAEAFF. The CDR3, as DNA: TGCGCCAGCAGCTTGCCGGGTGCAGAAGCTTTCTTT.